The clone carrying this TCR beta chain was found once. The sample belongs to a study of T cell changes during pregnancy in multiple sclerosis. The table came from immunoSEQ multiplex PCR; TCRdb's copy has only in-frame clones and leaves some out. The sample consists of about 24,000 clones, about 88% of them appearing once. The V and J ends lost 5 bases and 6 bases respectively, with 8 bases between them. The CDR3 totals 13 residues. Germline assignment: CDR1 PRHDT and CDR2 FYEKMQ (reference sequence). This TCR derives from a female donor in good health, enrolled as a control in a pregnancy study. This specimen was CD8+ T cells from peripheral blood mononuclear cells, taken in the third trimester of pregnancy. The chain carries TRBV13 and TRBJ2-6; maybe TRBD1 (5 bases). The DNA of the CDR3 is TGTGCCAGCAGCCCCGGACAGGCCAACGTCCTGACTTTC. Translation: CASSPGQANVLTF.